This is a list of T cell receptor beta chains from one sample in a study of shared clonotypes between healthy human individuals. Here immunoSEQ multiplex PCR was the method, and the copy in TCRdb shows in-frame clones only, minus some. The sample includes about 2.4 million clones, 93% seen only once; the top ten take approximately 0.37%. Input material: naive CD4+ T cells from PBMCs. The receptors originated from a man aged 18 to 35 in good health. Some clones in this sample may be carry-over from other donors' samples. The CDR3 runs from the conserved cysteine through the conserved F or W. The D gene is left open where the match is weak. Clone size appears in some rows only: once, few, many, or a class for an expanded clone.

>.|TRBV4-3|TRBJ1-4|.|15
TGCGCCAGCAGCCAAGAAGGCAGGGTATATGAAAAACTGTTTTTT
CASSQEGRVYEKLFF
>.|TRBV28|TRBJ1-1|.|17
TGTGCCAGCAGTTTGAACCCCGGGGGAGGGGTGAACACTGAAGCTTTCTTT
CASSLNPGGGVNTEAFF
>.|TRBV28|TRBJ1-2|.|13
TGTGCCAGCAGTTTGCAACTCTTCTATGGCTACACCTTC
CASSLQLFYGYTF
>TRBD2|TRBV29-1|TRBJ2-7|.|12
TGCAGCGGTAGGACTAGCGGCTACGAGCAGTACTTC
CSGRTSGYEQYF
>TRBD1|TRBV19|TRBJ1-5|.|19
TGTGCCAGTAGTATAAAAGGTTCGTGGACAGGAGATATCAATCAGCCCCAGCATTTT
CASSIKGSWTGDINQPQHF
>TRBD1|TRBV6-6|TRBJ1-1|once|14
TGTGCCAGCAGAATCGGGACAGGGAACACTGAAGCTTTCTTT
CASRIGTGNTEAFF
>.|TRBV6-1|TRBJ1-5|.|14
TGTGCCAGCAGTGACGAATTTAGCAATCAGCCCCAGCATTTT
CASSDEFSNQPQHF
>.|TRBV19|TRBJ2-7|.|12
TGTGCCAGTAGTAATGGACGCGGCGAGCAGTACTTC
CASSNGRGEQYF
>.|TRBV18|TRBJ2-7|once|11
TGTGCCAGCTCACGAGGAGGCGAGCAGTACTTC
CASSRGGEQYF
>.|TRBV19|TRBJ1-5|.|14
TGTGCCAGTACTTTAACCTGGGCGGGTCAGCCCCAGCATTTT
CASTLTWAGQPQHF
>.|TRBV18|TRBJ2-3|.|15
TGTGCCAGCTCACCACGGGCAGGCGGCACAGATACGCAGTATTTT
CASSPRAGGTDTQYF
>.|TRBV11-2|TRBJ2-7|once|11
TGTGCCAGCAGCTTAGACGTCGAGCAGTACTTC
CASSLDVEQYF
>TRBD1|TRBV7-2|TRBJ1-2|.|14
TGTGCCAGCAGCGGCCGGGACAGAAACTATGGCTACACCTTC
CASSGRDRNYGYTF
>TRBD2|TRBV9|TRBJ2-7|.|15
TGTGCCAGCAGCGTAGCGGGGGGAAGCTCCTACGAGCAGTACTTC
CASSVAGGSSYEQYF
>.|TRBV19|TRBJ2-7|.|15
TGTGCCAGTAGTAAGTGGATGAGTGGGTCCGACGAGCAGTACTTC
CASSKWMSGSDEQYF
>.|TRBV5-1|TRBJ2-2|.|16
TGCGCCAGCAGCCCAACAGGTGGCAAGGGCACCGGGGAGCTGTTTTTT
CASSPTGGKGTGELFF
>.|TRBV19|TRBJ2-1|.|15
TGTGCCAGTAGTATAGGGGCTAGTTGGGCCAATGAGCAGTTCTTC
CASSIGASWANEQFF
>.|TRBV14|TRBJ2-5|.|14
TGTGCCAGCAATTCCCTGGGCACTCAAGAGACCCAGTACTTC
CASNSLGTQETQYF
>.|TRBV2|TRBJ1-2|.|13
TGTGCCAGCAGTTTTGGCAGTAACTATGGCTACACCTTC
CASSFGSNYGYTF
>TRBD2|TRBV5-1|TRBJ2-1|few|16
TGCGCCAGCAGCCCCTTCCTAGCGGGAGGAATCGATGAGCAGTTCTTC
CASSPFLAGGIDEQFF
>.|TRBV27|TRBJ1-1|.|14
TGTGCCAGCAGTTTAAACCGGGGGAACACTGAAGCTTTCTTT
CASSLNRGNTEAFF
>TRBD2|TRBV6-6|TRBJ2-5|.|12
TGTGCCACCCGGGGAGGGGTCGAGACCCAGTACTTC
CATRGGVETQYF
>.|TRBV7-2|TRBJ1-5|.|15
TGTGCCAGCAGCTTACGGGTGAATAGCAATCAGCCCCAGCATTTT
CASSLRVNSNQPQHF
>.|TRBV7-9|TRBJ1-5|.|19
TGTGCCAGCAGCTTAGTTTTGACAGAGCGGAACCCCAGAGGCCAGCCCCAGCATTTT
CASSLVLTERNPRGQPQHF
>.|TRBV18|TRBJ1-4|.|15
TGTGCCAGCTCACCACCGGCAGAAAGGAATGAAAAACTGTTTTTT
CASSPPAERNEKLFF
>.|TRBV5-5|TRBJ1-5|.|14
TGTGCCAGCAGCTTGGGGAGGGAGATCCAGCCCCAGCATTTT
CASSLGREIQPQHF
>TRBD2|TRBV28|TRBJ2-1|.|16
TGTGCCAGCAGTTTAGGGACTAGCGGGAGTATCTATGAGCAGTTCTTC
CASSLGTSGSIYEQFF
>.|TRBV27|TRBJ2-3|.|15
TGTGCCAGCGGTGGGCAGTTGCTTTTCACAGATACGCAGTATTTT
CASGGQLLFTDTQYF
>.|TRBV29-1|TRBJ1-1|.|13
TGCAGCGTTCGGCCCATACTGAACACTGAAGCTTTCTTT
CSVRPILNTEAFF
>.|TRBV18|TRBJ1-1|.|15
TGTGCCAGCTCACCTGAGGGTTCAGTGGCCACTGAAGCTTTCTTT
CASSPEGSVATEAFF
>.|TRBV5-1|TRBJ2-1|.|12
TGCGCCAGTTACAGTTTTAACAATGAGCAGTTCTTC
CASYSFNNEQFF
>.|TRBV7-3|TRBJ1-1|.|13
TGTGCCAGCAGCGAGGAGGGTGGCACTGAAGCTTTCTTT
CASSEEGGTEAFF
>.|TRBV6-1|TRBJ1-5|.|16
TGTGCCAGCAGTGGAGGACAGTCATATAGCAATCAGCCCCAGCATTTT
CASSGGQSYSNQPQHF
>TRBD1|TRBV2|TRBJ1-1|.|14
TGTGCCAGCAGCAGACAGGGGGCGAACACTGAAGCTTTCTTT
CASSRQGANTEAFF
>.|TRBV19|TRBJ1-5|.|14
TGTGCCAGTTGGGTCGGTAGAACGAATCAGCCCCAGCATTTT
CASWVGRTNQPQHF
>TRBD1|TRBV6-1|TRBJ1-1|.|19
TGTGCCAGCAGTGAAGCCCTCTCGGGTGGGACAGCCATGAACACTGAAGCTTTCTTT
CASSEALSGGTAMNTEAFF
>.|TRBV28|TRBJ1-5|.|17
TGTGCCAGCAGTTCCCCTCCAATAGGAGAATGGAATCAGCCCCAGCATTTT
CASSSPPIGEWNQPQHF
>.|TRBV6-1|TRBJ2-2|.|11
TGTGCCAGCAGCCACACCGGGGAGCTGTTTTTT
CASSHTGELFF
>.|TRBV11-2|TRBJ1-1|.|13
TGTGCCAGCAGCATGCGACAGGCGAATGAAGCTTTCTTT
CASSMRQANEAFF
>TRBD1|TRBV5-1|TRBJ1-4|.|17
TGCGCCAGCAGCCAGTACCTTACACAGGGGGCGGGTGAAAAACTGTTTTTT
CASSQYLTQGAGEKLFF
>TRBD2|TRBV28|TRBJ2-7|.|12
TGTGCCAGCAGTCGGACTAGCTTCGAGCAGTACTTC
CASSRTSFEQYF
>TRBD2|TRBV7-3|TRBJ2-1|.|18
TGTGCCAGCTCACCGGGACTAGCGGGAGGGCCCTCCTACAATGAGCAGTTCTTC
CASSPGLAGGPSYNEQFF
>.|TRBV21-1|TRBJ2-2|once|17
TGTGCCAGCAGCACAGACCCGGACGGACCGAACACCGGGGAGCTGTTTTTT
CASSTDPDGPNTGELFF
>.|TRBV5-6|TRBJ1-1|.|14
TGTGCCAGCAGCTGGGTGACTCGGGGCACTGAAGCTTTCTTT
CASSWVTRGTEAFF
>.|TRBV2|TRBJ1-2|.|12
TGTGCCAGCGGAGAACAGTACTATGGCTACACCTTC
CASGEQYYGYTF
>TRBD2|TRBV5-1|TRBJ2-1|.|18
TGCGCCAGCAGCATGGGGACTAGCGGGAGGGCTCTCTACAATGAGCAGTTCTTC
CASSMGTSGRALYNEQFF